This is a list of T cell receptor beta chains from one sample in a study of cytomegalovirus exposure and HLA in healthy donors. The protocol was immunoSEQ multiplex PCR, while the TCRdb copy is restricted to in-frame clones and leaves out a portion. The listing records around 150,000 clones. Sequenced input: PBMCs. These receptors all come from an older woman in good health and CMV-seronegative. CDR3s include the opening cysteine and the closing phenylalanine or tryptophan. Fields, in order: D gene, J gene, V gene, CDR3 protein, CDR3 DNA. A D gene is named only where the DNA matches it firmly.

d_gene: TRBD2; j_gene: TRBJ2-1; v_gene: TRBV11-2; CDR3aa: CASSTRGREFF; CDR3nt: TGTGCCAGCAGCACTCGCGGGAGGGAGTTCTTC
d_gene: -; j_gene: TRBJ2-7; v_gene: TRBV5-1; CDR3aa: CASSAAFTYEQYF; CDR3nt: TGCGCCAGCAGCGCGGCCTTTACCTACGAGCAGTACTTC
d_gene: TRBD1; j_gene: TRBJ2-7; v_gene: TRBV6-5; CDR3aa: CASSPRQGYEQYF; CDR3nt: TGTGCCAGCAGCCCCCGACAGGGCTACGAGCAGTACTTC
d_gene: -; j_gene: TRBJ2-7; v_gene: TRBV2; CDR3aa: CASQRSYEQYF; CDR3nt: TGTGCCAGTCAGCGGAGCTACGAGCAGTACTTC
d_gene: -; j_gene: TRBJ1-6; v_gene: TRBV7-6; CDR3aa: CASSLGQGSSPLHF; CDR3nt: TGTGCCAGCAGCTTAGGGCAGGGGAGTTCACCCCTCCACTTT
d_gene: TRBD1; j_gene: TRBJ2-5; v_gene: TRBV7-6; CDR3aa: CASSLPGTVNKQYF; CDR3nt: TGTGCCAGCAGCCTGCCCGGGACAGTCAACAAGCAGTACTTC
d_gene: TRBD2; j_gene: TRBJ2-5; v_gene: TRBV4-3; CDR3aa: CASSPRGRDQETQYF; CDR3nt: TGCGCCAGCAGCCCCCGAGGGAGGGACCAAGAGACCCAGTACTTC
d_gene: TRBD2; j_gene: TRBJ2-7; v_gene: TRBV19; CDR3aa: CASSDGGLAGVNEQYF; CDR3nt: TGTGCCAGTAGTGACGGAGGACTAGCGGGAGTCAACGAGCAGTACTTC
d_gene: -; j_gene: TRBJ1-1; v_gene: TRBV5-4; CDR3aa: CASSPVSGETEAFF; CDR3nt: TGTGCCAGCAGCCCAGTCAGCGGCGAAACTGAAGCTTTCTTT
d_gene: -; j_gene: TRBJ2-7; v_gene: TRBV5-4; CDR3aa: CASSPRGTVEDYEQYF; CDR3nt: TGTGCCAGCAGCCCTCGGGGGACAGTGGAAGACTACGAGCAGTACTTC
d_gene: -; j_gene: TRBJ2-7; v_gene: TRBV18; CDR3aa: CASSPPNQLNYEQYF; CDR3nt: TGTGCCAGCTCACCACCAAATCAGTTGAACTACGAGCAGTACTTC
d_gene: TRBD1; j_gene: TRBJ1-3; v_gene: TRBV27; CDR3aa: CASQGATGNTIYF; CDR3nt: TGTGCCAGCCAGGGGGCGACTGGAAACACCATATATTTT
d_gene: -; j_gene: TRBJ1-2; v_gene: TRBV29-1; CDR3aa: CSVEDQGHPYGYTF; CDR3nt: TGCAGCGTTGAAGACCAGGGGCATCCTTATGGCTACACCTTC
d_gene: -; j_gene: TRBJ1-1; v_gene: TRBV9; CDR3aa: CASSVDGGSLEAFF; CDR3nt: TGTGCCAGCAGCGTAGATGGAGGGTCCCTTGAAGCTTTCTTT
d_gene: -; j_gene: TRBJ2-1; v_gene: TRBV19; CDR3aa: CASNRIPYNEQFF; CDR3nt: TGTGCCAGTAACAGGATCCCCTACAATGAGCAGTTCTTC
d_gene: -; j_gene: TRBJ1-6; v_gene: TRBV5-1; CDR3aa: CASSFKGSNQGSPLHF; CDR3nt: TGCGCCAGCAGCTTCAAAGGATCCAACCAGGGTTCACCCCTCCACTTT
d_gene: TRBD1; j_gene: TRBJ1-2; v_gene: TRBV7-9; CDR3aa: CASSLGTGGSYGYTF; CDR3nt: TGTGCCAGCAGCCTTGGGACAGGGGGCTCCTATGGCTACACCTTC
d_gene: TRBD1; j_gene: TRBJ1-4; v_gene: TRBV7-6; CDR3aa: CASRPGGSSEKLFF; CDR3nt: TGTGCCAGCAGACCAGGGGGGTCGTCGGAAAAACTGTTTTTT
d_gene: TRBD2; j_gene: TRBJ2-2; v_gene: TRBV19; CDR3aa: CASSIAQREYDTGELFF; CDR3nt: TGTGCCAGTAGTATTGCTCAGCGGGAGTATGACACCGGGGAGCTGTTTTTT
d_gene: -; j_gene: TRBJ1-2; v_gene: TRBV19; CDR3aa: CASSMRSAGLNYGYTF; CDR3nt: TGTGCGAGTAGTATGCGTAGTGCGGGCCTTAACTATGGCTACACCTTC
d_gene: -; j_gene: TRBJ1-2; v_gene: TRBV5-1; CDR3aa: CASSPWTVSAYGYTF; CDR3nt: TGCGCCAGCAGCCCATGGACAGTCTCCGCCTATGGCTACACCTTC
d_gene: TRBD1; j_gene: TRBJ1-2; v_gene: TRBV5-1; CDR3aa: CASSLGLGQERGYTF; CDR3nt: TGCGCCAGCAGCTTGGGGCTGGGACAGGAAAGAGGCTACACCTTC
d_gene: -; j_gene: TRBJ1-2; v_gene: TRBV5-1; CDR3aa: CASSSGGLSDGYTF; CDR3nt: TGCGCCAGCAGCTCGGGGGGCCTTTCAGATGGCTACACCTTC
d_gene: -; j_gene: TRBJ1-1; v_gene: TRBV7-2; CDR3aa: CASSLQWNTEAFF; CDR3nt: TGTGCCAGCAGCTTACAGTGGAACACTGAAGCTTTCTTT
d_gene: TRBD2; j_gene: TRBJ2-1; v_gene: TRBV4-1; CDR3aa: CASSRGGFNNEQFF; CDR3nt: TGCGCCAGCAGCCGGGGGGGGTTTAACAATGAGCAGTTCTTC
d_gene: TRBD2; j_gene: TRBJ2-7; v_gene: TRBV27; CDR3aa: CASSLSGGYYEQYF; CDR3nt: TGTGCCAGCAGTTTAAGCGGGGGGTACTACGAGCAGTACTTC
d_gene: -; j_gene: TRBJ1-5; v_gene: TRBV15; CDR3aa: CATSRDPDQPQHF; CDR3nt: TGTGCCACCAGCAGAGATCCGGATCAGCCCCAGCATTTT
d_gene: -; j_gene: TRBJ2-1; v_gene: TRBV4-1; CDR3aa: CASSQDGGISYNEQFF; CDR3nt: TGCGCCAGCAGCCAAGATGGGGGGATCTCCTACAATGAGCAGTTCTTC
d_gene: -; j_gene: TRBJ2-3; v_gene: TRBV7-6; CDR3aa: CASSLPYLRTDGRDTQYF; CDR3nt: TGTGCCAGCAGCTTACCCTACCTCCGGACAGATGGGCGAGATACGCAGTATTTT
d_gene: TRBD1; j_gene: TRBJ1-3; v_gene: TRBV28; CDR3aa: CASSSGGGGGNTIYF; CDR3nt: TGTGCCAGCAGTTCAGGGGGAGGAGGTGGAAACACCATATATTTT
d_gene: -; j_gene: TRBJ2-5; v_gene: TRBV19; CDR3aa: CASSIQTSTETQYF; CDR3nt: TGTGCCAGTAGTATACAGACTAGTACCGAGACCCAGTACTTC
d_gene: -; j_gene: TRBJ1-4; v_gene: TRBV5-1; CDR3aa: CASSREAEKLFF; CDR3nt: TGCGCCAGCAGCCGGGAGGCGGAAAAACTGTTTTTT
d_gene: -; j_gene: TRBJ2-5; v_gene: TRBV2; CDR3aa: CASISGEYQETQYF; CDR3nt: TGTGCCAGCATTTCAGGGGAGTACCAAGAGACCCAGTACTTC
d_gene: -; j_gene: TRBJ1-4; v_gene: TRBV5-5; CDR3aa: CASRQLQGTNEKLFF; CDR3nt: TGTGCCAGCAGACAACTACAGGGAACAAATGAAAAACTGTTTTTT
d_gene: -; j_gene: TRBJ2-7; v_gene: TRBV5-5; CDR3aa: CASRFRQDLSYEQYF; CDR3nt: TGTGCCAGCAGGTTTAGACAGGACCTTTCCTACGAGCAGTACTTC
d_gene: TRBD2; j_gene: TRBJ2-3; v_gene: TRBV11-2; CDR3aa: CASSFTGGPDTQYF; CDR3nt: TGTGCCAGCAGCTTTACGGGAGGGCCAGATACGCAGTATTTT
d_gene: -; j_gene: TRBJ2-5; v_gene: TRBV7-9; CDR3aa: CASSLTGWETQYF; CDR3nt: TGTGCCAGCAGCTTAACAGGGTGGGAGACCCAGTACTTC
d_gene: TRBD1; j_gene: TRBJ2-3; v_gene: TRBV12-5; CDR3aa: CASAKGTGAEDTQYF; CDR3nt: TGTGCTAGTGCGAAGGGGACAGGGGCGGAAGATACGCAGTATTTT
d_gene: TRBD2; j_gene: TRBJ2-1; v_gene: TRBV4-2; CDR3aa: CASSQEAGGGDNEQFF; CDR3nt: TGTGCCAGCAGCCAAGAAGCGGGGGGCGGAGACAATGAGCAGTTCTTC
d_gene: TRBD2; j_gene: TRBJ2-1; v_gene: TRBV7-2; CDR3aa: CASSLNGAGGYNEQFF; CDR3nt: TGTGCCAGCAGCTTAAACGGAGCGGGAGGCTACAATGAGCAGTTCTTC
d_gene: -; j_gene: TRBJ2-7; v_gene: TRBV10-3; CDR3aa: CAISVAGEQYF; CDR3nt: TGTGCCATCAGTGTGGCAGGGGAGCAGTACTTC
d_gene: TRBD1; j_gene: TRBJ2-2; v_gene: TRBV28; CDR3aa: CASRRPGQGTGELFF; CDR3nt: TGTGCCAGCCGGAGGCCGGGACAGGGCACCGGGGAGCTGTTTTTT
d_gene: -; j_gene: TRBJ1-5; v_gene: TRBV19; CDR3aa: CASSAGLNQPQHF; CDR3nt: TGTGCCAGTAGTGCCGGACTGAATCAGCCCCAGCATTTT
d_gene: -; j_gene: TRBJ1-2; v_gene: TRBV5-1; CDR3aa: CASSEQGRVTDGYTF; CDR3nt: TGCGCCAGCAGCGAACAGGGAAGGGTGACGGATGGCTACACCTTC
d_gene: -; j_gene: TRBJ1-1; v_gene: TRBV2; CDR3aa: CASSEAQEGEAFF; CDR3nt: TGTGCCAGCAGTGAAGCGCAAGAGGGTGAAGCTTTCTTT
d_gene: -; j_gene: TRBJ2-7; v_gene: TRBV5-6; CDR3aa: CASSPGTHSSYEQYF; CDR3nt: TGTGCCAGCAGCCCCGGGACACATTCATCCTACGAGCAGTACTTC
d_gene: TRBD1; j_gene: TRBJ2-7; v_gene: TRBV5-6; CDR3aa: CASSLIPTGGYEQYF; CDR3nt: TGTGCCAGCAGCCTGATTCCGACAGGGGGTTACGAGCAGTACTTC
d_gene: TRBD1; j_gene: TRBJ1-6; v_gene: TRBV19; CDR3aa: CASTRTGLLNSPLHF; CDR3nt: TGTGCCAGTACCCGGACAGGCCTCCTTAATTCACCCCTCCACTTT
d_gene: -; j_gene: TRBJ2-1; v_gene: TRBV5-1; CDR3aa: CASSLSYEQFF; CDR3nt: TGCGCCAGCAGCTTGTCTTATGAGCAGTTCTTC
d_gene: TRBD2; j_gene: TRBJ2-1; v_gene: TRBV15; CDR3aa: CATSRELLAGYNEQFF; CDR3nt: TGTGCCACCAGCAGAGAGCTACTAGCGGGGTACAATGAGCAGTTCTTC
d_gene: TRBD1; j_gene: TRBJ2-1; v_gene: TRBV5-1; CDR3aa: CASSLGQGMNEQFF; CDR3nt: TGCGCCAGCAGCTTGGGACAGGGGATGAATGAGCAGTTCTTC
d_gene: TRBD1; j_gene: TRBJ1-6; v_gene: TRBV7-6; CDR3aa: CASSLDPHGTGDSPLHF; CDR3nt: TGTGCCAGCAGCTTAGACCCCCACGGGACAGGGGATTCACCCCTCCACTTT
d_gene: -; j_gene: TRBJ1-2; v_gene: TRBV9; CDR3aa: CASSVASLPLINYGYTF; CDR3nt: TGTGCCAGCAGCGTTGCGTCCTTACCACTAATCAACTATGGCTACACCTTC